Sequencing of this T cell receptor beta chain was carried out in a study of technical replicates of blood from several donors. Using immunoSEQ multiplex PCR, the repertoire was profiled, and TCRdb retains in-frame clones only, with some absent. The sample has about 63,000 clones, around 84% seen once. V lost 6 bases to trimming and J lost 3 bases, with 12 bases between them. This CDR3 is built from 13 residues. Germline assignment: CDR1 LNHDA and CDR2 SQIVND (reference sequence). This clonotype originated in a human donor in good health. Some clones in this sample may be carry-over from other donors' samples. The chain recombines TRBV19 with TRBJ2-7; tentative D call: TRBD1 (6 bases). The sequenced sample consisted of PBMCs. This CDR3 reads CASSLGTNYEQYF. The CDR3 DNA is TGTGCCAGTAGCCTCGGGACAAACTACGAGCAGTACTTC.